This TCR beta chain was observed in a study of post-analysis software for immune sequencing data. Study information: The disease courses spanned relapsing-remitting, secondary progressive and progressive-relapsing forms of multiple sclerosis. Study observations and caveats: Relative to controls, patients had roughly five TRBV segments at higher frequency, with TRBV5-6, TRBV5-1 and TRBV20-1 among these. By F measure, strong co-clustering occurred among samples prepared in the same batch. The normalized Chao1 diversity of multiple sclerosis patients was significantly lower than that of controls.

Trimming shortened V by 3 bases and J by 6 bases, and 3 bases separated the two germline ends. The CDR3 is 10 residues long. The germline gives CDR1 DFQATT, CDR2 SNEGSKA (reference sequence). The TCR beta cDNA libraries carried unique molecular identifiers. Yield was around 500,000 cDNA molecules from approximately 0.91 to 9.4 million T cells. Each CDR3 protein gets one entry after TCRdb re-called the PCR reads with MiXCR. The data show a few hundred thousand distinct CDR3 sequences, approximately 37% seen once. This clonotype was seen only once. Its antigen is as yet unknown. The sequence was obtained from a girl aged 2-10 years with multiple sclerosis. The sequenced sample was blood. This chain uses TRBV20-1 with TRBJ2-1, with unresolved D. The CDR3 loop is CSASSNEQFF. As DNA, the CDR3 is TGCAGTGCTAGTAGCAATGAGCAGTTCTTC.